The rows below give T cell receptor beta chains drawn from one sample of a study of CD8+ T cells in alopecia areata. Method: immunoSEQ multiplex PCR; TCRdb's copy keeps in-frame clones and lacks some. The profile shows fewer than 250,000 clones, 43% of them singletons. This sample comprised CD4+ T cells sorted from blood, obtained at roughly week 36, from a patient treated with tofacitinib. These receptors were collected from a human donor with alopecia areata. The CDR3 runs from the conserved cysteine through the conserved F or W. D genes are given only for firm matches. Size is stated for part of the rows, as once, few or many counts, or as a class when the clone is expanded.

few	TRBV29-1	-	TRBJ2-1	CSGRGTSSYNEQFF	TGCAGCGGGCGAGGGACGAGCTCCTACAATGAGCAGTTCTTC
-	TRBV2	-	TRBJ2-5	CASGASSQETQYF	TGTGCCAGCGGTGCTAGCAGCCAAGAGACCCAGTACTTC
-	TRBV27	-	TRBJ1-2	CASSSTGKGYTF	TGTGCCAGCAGTTCAACAGGGAAGGGCTACACCTTC
once	TRBV19	TRBD2	TRBJ2-5	CASSISARGGRETQYF	TGTGCCAGTAGTATATCCGCCCGGGGGGGGCGAGAGACCCAGTACTTC
once	TRBV7-2	TRBD1	TRBJ2-7	CASSPRDRVRREQYF	TGTGCCAGCAGCCCTCGGGACAGGGTTAGGCGCGAGCAGTACTTC
-	TRBV27	-	TRBJ2-1	CASSLRGTRYYNEQFF	TGTGCCAGCAGTTTAAGGGGGACAAGATACTACAATGAGCAGTTCTTC
few	TRBV9	-	TRBJ1-2	CASSVARGNYGYTF	TGTGCCAGCAGCGTAGCGAGAGGGAACTATGGCTACACCTTC
-	TRBV30	-	TRBJ2-5	CAWSVVGGGAETQYF	TGTGCCTGGAGTGTGGTAGGCGGCGGGGCAGAGACCCAGTACTTC
-	TRBV19	-	TRBJ1-1	CASIQVPGGWTEAFF	TGTGCCAGTATTCAGGTTCCGGGGGGATGGACTGAAGCTTTCTTT
few	TRBV28	-	TRBJ2-5	CASSFGSLETQYF	TGTGCCAGCAGTTTTGGTAGTCTGGAGACCCAGTACTTC
-	TRBV6-6	-	TRBJ2-6	CATGGREHSGANVLTF	TGTGCCACCGGCGGACGGGAACACTCTGGGGCCAACGTCCTGACTTTC
-	TRBV29-1	-	TRBJ2-3	CSVEDRKGFTDTQYF	TGCAGCGTTGAAGATCGAAAGGGGTTCACAGATACGCAGTATTTT
-	TRBV4-1	-	TRBJ2-5	CASSQGRMNTQYF	TGCGCCAGCAGCCAAGGGAGGATGAATACCCAGTACTTC
-	TRBV6-5	-	TRBJ1-1	CASSPRTNTEAFF	TGTGCCAGCAGTCCCCGGACAAACACTGAAGCTTTCTTT
-	TRBV4-2	TRBD2	TRBJ2-3	CASSLNSGRGDTQYF	TGTGCCAGCAGCCTAAATAGCGGGAGAGGGGATACGCAGTATTTT
-	TRBV10-3	-	TRBJ1-5	CAISVAGENQPQHF	TGTGCCATCAGTGTTGCCGGGGAGAATCAGCCCCAGCATTTT
-	TRBV7-2	TRBD2	TRBJ2-3	CASSLALAGTDTQYF	TGTGCCAGCAGCTTAGCCCTAGCGGGCACAGATACGCAGTATTTT
-	TRBV5-1	TRBD2	TRBJ2-3	CASSKVPGLAGGGTDTQYF	TGCGCCAGCAGCAAAGTCCCGGGACTAGCGGGAGGAGGAACAGATACGCAGTATTTT
-	TRBV20-1	-	TRBJ2-3	CSGEGGTQYF	TGCAGTGGAGAGGGGGGAACGCAGTATTTT
-	TRBV4-2	TRBD1	TRBJ1-1	CASSPTGVNTEAFF	TGTGCCAGCAGCCCAACAGGGGTAAACACTGAAGCTTTCTTT
-	TRBV5-1	-	TRBJ2-7	CASSSRSSYEQYF	TGCGCCAGCAGCTCCAGGAGCTCCTACGAGCAGTACTTC
-	TRBV18	-	TRBJ2-3	CASSPQADTQYF	TGTGCCAGCTCACCACAGGCAGATACGCAGTATTTT
-	TRBV6-1	-	TRBJ1-4	CASSRPEEKLFF	TGTGCCAGCAGTCGTCCGGAGGAAAAACTGTTTTTT
-	TRBV30	TRBD1	TRBJ2-1	CAWTTGTVFPKSNNEQFF	TGTGCCTGGACAACCGGGACAGTCTTCCCCAAAAGCAACAATGAGCAGTTCTTC
few	TRBV29-1	TRBD1	TRBJ2-7	CSVEAGDRAYEQYF	TGCAGCGTTGAGGCAGGCGACAGGGCCTACGAGCAGTACTTC
-	TRBV5-1	-	TRBJ2-3	CASSRQGAERDTQYF	TGCGCCAGCAGCCGACAAGGGGCCGAGAGGGATACGCAGTATTTT
-	TRBV6-1	-	TRBJ2-1	CASSEVGHIYNEQFF	TGTGCCAGCAGTGAAGTTGGACACATCTACAATGAGCAGTTCTTC
once	TRBV6-1	-	TRBJ2-5	CASMARRTETQYF	TGTGCCAGCATGGCCCGCCGTACGGAGACCCAGTACTTC
-	TRBV7-2	-	TRBJ1-2	CASSSPNGAYGYTF	TGTGCCAGCAGCTCTCCAAACGGGGCATATGGCTACACCTTC
few	TRBV5-1	TRBD1	TRBJ1-2	CASRLDRGPNYGYTF	TGCGCCAGCAGATTGGACAGGGGGCCGAACTATGGCTACACCTTC
few	TRBV30	-	TRBJ1-2	CAWSVLYSYGYTF	TGTGCCTGGAGTGTACTGTACAGCTATGGCTACACCTTC
few	TRBV29-1	-	TRBJ2-6	CSVEVGANVLTF	TGCAGCGTTGAAGTTGGGGCCAACGTCCTGACTTTC
-	TRBV25-1	-	TRBJ2-5	CASRLKKETQYF	TGTGCCAGCAGACTGAAAAAAGAGACCCAGTACTTC
-	TRBV29-1	-	TRBJ2-1	CSVEGPYNEQFF	TGCAGCGTTGAGGGCCCCTACAATGAGCAGTTCTTC
-	TRBV5-1	-	TRBJ2-1	CASSPLPAAFRDEQFF	TGCGCCAGCAGTCCCCTTCCAGCGGCGTTTAGGGATGAGCAGTTCTTC
-	TRBV29-1	-	TRBJ2-3	CSVDRTLSGQYF	TGCAGCGTTGACAGAACCTTATCCGGGCAGTATTTT
-	TRBV9	TRBD2	TRBJ2-1	CASSVGGSLYNEQFF	TGTGCCAGCAGCGTAGGCGGGAGCCTCTACAATGAGCAGTTCTTC
few	TRBV30	-	TRBJ2-5	CAWSQQRETQYF	TGTGCCTGGAGTCAGCAACGGGAGACCCAGTACTTC
few	TRBV6-1	-	TRBJ1-4	CASSAYGSPNEKLFF	TGTGCCAGCAGTGCCTACGGCTCCCCAAATGAAAAACTGTTTTTT
few	TRBV18	-	TRBJ2-7	CASSPDRISYEQYF	TGTGCCAGCTCACCCGACAGGATCAGCTACGAGCAGTACTTC
once	TRBV30	TRBD2	TRBJ2-5	CAWSGASGMSETQYF	TGTGCCTGGAGTGGGGCTAGCGGGATGTCAGAGACCCAGTACTTC
-	TRBV4-2	TRBD2	TRBJ2-1	CASSQGTSGKFYNEQFF	TGTGCCAGCAGCCAGGGGACTAGCGGGAAGTTCTACAATGAGCAGTTCTTC
few	TRBV11-2	TRBD2	TRBJ2-1	CASSLGSGRRVFF	TGTGCCAGCAGCTTAGGAAGCGGGAGGAGGGTGTTCTTC
-	TRBV5-1	-	TRBJ2-5	CASSLRSQETQYF	TGCGCCAGCAGCTTGAGGAGTCAAGAGACCCAGTACTTC
few	TRBV29-1	TRBD2	TRBJ2-5	CSVRGAGGLGETQYF	TGCAGCGTCAGGGGAGCGGGAGGGCTAGGGGAGACCCAGTACTTC
-	TRBV27	-	TRBJ2-5	CASSYTGFTETQYF	TGTGCCAGCAGTTACACAGGGTTTACGGAGACCCAGTACTTC
-	TRBV4-1	-	TRBJ1-5	CASSLPGNQPQHF	TGCGCCAGCAGCTTGCCAGGGAATCAGCCCCAGCATTTT
few	TRBV18	-	TRBJ1-1	CASSPPATARTEAFF	TGTGCCAGCTCACCACCGGCCACAGCCAGAACTGAAGCTTTCTTT
few	TRBV25-1	TRBD1	TRBJ1-1	CASSEFTDRGNTEAFF	TGTGCCAGCAGTGAATTCACCGACAGGGGGAACACTGAAGCTTTCTTT
-	TRBV15	TRBD2	TRBJ2-7	CATSRGLAGVGEQYF	TGTGCCACCAGCAGGGGACTAGCGGGAGTGGGCGAGCAGTACTTC
-	TRBV30	-	TRBJ2-7	CAWRSPDSLLGEQYF	TGTGCCTGGAGGTCCCCGGACAGTTTATTGGGCGAGCAGTACTTC
-	TRBV27	-	TRBJ1-5	CASSSLGSGGQPQHF	TGTGCCAGCAGTTCCTTGGGCAGCGGTGGCCAGCCCCAGCATTTT
-	TRBV27	-	TRBJ2-6	CASSPSGAGANVLTF	TGTGCCAGCAGTCCCTCTGGGGCTGGGGCCAACGTCCTGACTTTC
-	TRBV7-2	-	TRBJ2-1	CASSSRVVLHEQFF	TGTGCCAGCAGTTCCCGGGTGGTCCTGCATGAGCAGTTCTTC
few	TRBV2	-	TRBJ2-4	CASSVSETRIFFQYF	TGTGCCAGCAGTGTGTCGGAGACTAGGATATTCTTTCAGTACTTC
-	TRBV9	-	TRBJ2-7	CASSPRAFTSYEQYF	TGTGCCAGCAGCCCCCGGGCCTTCACCTCCTACGAGCAGTACTTC
-	TRBV28	-	TRBJ2-3	CASSPTRNRDTQYF	TGTGCCAGCAGTCCTACACGGAACCGAGATACGCAGTATTTT